This T cell receptor beta chain came from a study of shared clonotypes between healthy human individuals. V was shortened by 1 base and J by 8 bases, with 8 bases between the two germline ends. Germline V gene lookup returns CDR1 MNHEY and CDR2 SMNVEV (reference sequence). The CDR3 sequence is 12 residues long. Genomic DNA from each subset was divided evenly over several immunoSEQ plates. The protocol was immunoSEQ multiplex PCR, while the TCRdb copy is restricted to in-frame clones and leaves out a portion. The sample contains a few million clones, less than 95% of which appear only once. The sequencing sample was made of naive CD4+ T cells from PBMCs. Subset indicated: CD45RA+ positively selected. This TCR was sampled from a man in his late teens or twenties in good health. Some clones in this sample may be carry-over from other donors' samples. The gene calls are TRBV27 and TRBJ2-5; TRBD2 is a possible D gene (5 bases). CDR3 DNA: TGTGCCAGCAGTTTATTACGGGGTACCCAGTACTTC. Translation gives CASSLLRGTQYF.